The TCR beta chain described here comes from a study of cytotoxic CD8 clonotypes in ibrutinib-treated CLL. About the research overall: Overall, 25 or so responses were partial and 2 complete; following median 68 months, about 15 patients stayed remitted and roughly twelve progressed. Overall study findings and caveats: Sampling schedules were unmatched across sustained-remission and progressing patients.

The junction had 11 bases not matched to a gene; V was cut back by 6 bases and J by 4 bases. This CDR3 has 16 amino acids. Germline V gene lookup returns CDR1 SNHLY and CDR2 FYNNEI. Sequencing sought depths of 1 in 200,000 to 1 in 1 million T cells. TCRdb keeps only in-frame clones here, not all; method: immunoSEQ multiplex PCR. The table has under 50,000 clones, 68% seen once. As to this clone: Its specificity is unknown.

This specimen consisted of PBMCs, obtained at disease progression, from a patient treated with ibrutinib. This clonotype originated in a human donor with chronic lymphocytic leukemia. The chain links TRBV2 to TRBJ2-2; 7 bases are a match to TRBD1. CDR3 region: CASRKLTGMGTGELFF. Here the CDR3 DNA reads TGTGCCAGCAGGAAACTGACAGGGATGGGCACCGGGGAGCTGTTTTTT. The full variable domain, with the rest looked up from reference TRBV2 and TRBJ2-2, is EPEVTQTPSHQVTQMGQEVILRCVPISNHLYFYWYRQILGQKVEFLVSFYNNEISEKSEIFDDQFSVERPDGSNFTLKIRSTKLEDSAMYFCASRKLTGMGTGELFFGEGSRLTVL.